Listed here are 8 T cell receptor beta chains from one sample, sequenced in a study of post-analysis software for immune sequencing data. General study points: Included in a set of roughly 5 TRBV segments more frequent in patients than controls were TRBV5-6, TRBV5-1 and TRBV20-1.

The antigens of these receptors remain unknown. The library was made from cDNA and included unique molecular identifiers. One entry per CDR3 protein, called by TCRdb with MiXCR from the PCR reads. There are roughly 180,000 distinct CDR3 sequences in the sample; over 25% occur only once, and about 1.4% lies in the top ten. Sequenced material: blood. The receptors shown here come from a girl aged 5-17 years with multiple sclerosis.

This clonotype came up a few times. The J gene is TRBJ1-4, the V gene TRBV6-9, with TRBD1 as a possible D gene (5 bases). The CDR3 runs 14 residues. In germline, CDR1 is MNHGY, CDR2 SVAAGI. Trimming removed 1 base from V and 8 bases from J, with 11 bases in between. The chain's CDR3 is CASSYFTGREKLFF. The CDR3 DNA reads as TGTGCCAGCAGTTATTTCACAGGTCGAGAAAAACTGTTTTTT.

This clonotype was counted many times. The chain couples TRBV12-3 or TRBV12-4 to TRBJ2-7; 15 positions match TRBD2. Unmatched junction bases numbered 10, after V lost 7 bases and J lost 0 bases. The CDR3 contains 18 residues. The CDR3 sequence: CASTTGLAGGPSSYEQYF. DNA for the CDR3: TGTGCCAGCACCACGGGACTAGCGGGAGGCCCCAGCTCCTACGAGCAGTACTTC.

V usage is TRBV20-1 and J usage is TRBJ1-4; TRBD1 might be the D (6 bases). Per the germline V gene, CDR1 is DFQATT and CDR2 is SNEGSKA (reference sequence). V was trimmed by 0 bases and J by 6 bases, leaving 14 bases between them. The CDR3 is made up of 15 amino acids. Here the CDR3 reads CSARDPGQLDEKLFF. CDR3 coding DNA: TGCAGTGCTAGAGATCCCGGACAGCTGGATGAAAAACTGTTTTTT.

This clonotype has a handful of counts. The chain links TRBV20-1 to TRBJ2-3; 15 bases align to TRBD2. V was clipped by 1 base and J by 5 bases; unmatched bases: 4. The CDR3 has 16 residues. Germline V gene sequence: CDR1 DFQATT, CDR2 SNEGSKA (reference sequence). As DNA, the CDR3 is TGCAGTGCTAGAGGGACTAGCGGGAGGGGAATAGATACGCAGTATTTT. It translates to CSARGTSGRGIDTQYF.

As concerns this clonotype: A clone one base away is much larger, so this may be a read error. The CDR3 DNA reads TGTGCCAGCAGTTCCCCTAGCGGAAGCACAGATACGCAGTATTTT. Translated, it gives CASSSPSGSTDTQYF. V is TRBV6-5 and J is TRBJ2-3; 7 nucleotides align to TRBD2. V dropped 4 bases and J dropped 0; count of bases not matched to a gene: 4. The CDR3 runs 15 residues. Germline values: CDR1 MNHEY, CDR2 SVGAGI.

The table lists this clonotype with many counts. J is TRBJ2-7 and V is TRBV12-3 or TRBV12-4; 7 bases match TRBD2. CDR3 length: 14 amino acids. V trimming: 6 bases; J trimming: 2 bases; junction bases outside the gene matches: 7. CDR3 sequence reads: CASSKSGTTYEQYF. CDR3 coding DNA: TGTGCCAGCAGCAAAAGCGGGACGACCTACGAGCAGTACTTC.

This clonotype was observed many times. The chain combines TRBV27 with TRBJ2-7; 10 nucleotides match TRBD2. J was trimmed by 3 bases and V by 7 bases; bases with no gene match: 6. CDR3 length: 14 amino acids. Germline-derived CDR1 and CDR2 are MNHEY and SMNVEV (reference sequence). The CDR3 loop reads CASTSTSGNYEQYF. The CDR3 DNA reads TGTGCCAGCACTTCTACTAGCGGGAACTACGAGCAGTACTTC.

This chain connects TRBV27 to TRBJ2-3, with D possibly being TRBD2 (6 bases). Germline CDR1 is MNHEY and CDR2 is SMNVEV (reference sequence). V dropped 3 bases and J dropped 3 bases, with 19 bases sitting between them. The CDR3 contains 17 residues. CDR3: CASSFAPGGWETDTQYF. CDR3 coding DNA: TGTGCCAGCAGTTTCGCCCCTGGGGGGTGGGAAACAGATACGCAGTATTTT.